These 16 T cell receptor beta chains originate from one sample sequenced in a study of cytomegalovirus exposure and HLA in healthy donors. Primers for the PCR totalled 60 Vbeta and 13 Jbeta. Assay used: immunoSEQ multiplex PCR; TCRdb lists only in-frame clones, some missing. The sample includes 200,000 to 250,000 clones, approximately 84% of them seen just once. Source material: PBMCs. The receptors come from a middle-aged woman in good health and CMV-seronegative.

The chain recombines TRBV4-3 with TRBJ1-4; 9 bases align to TRBD1. CDR3 size: 15 residues. V was clipped by 3 bases and J by 6 bases; unmatched bases: 5. Per germline, CDR1 LGHNA and CDR2 YSLEER. In DNA, the CDR3 is TGCGCCAGCAGCCATGGTGACAGGGGGGATGAAAAACTGTTTTTT. Its translation: CASSHGDRGDEKLFF.

This sequence joins TRBV5-4 and TRBJ2-7, with 9 bases fitting TRBD2. V was pared by 3 bases and J by 0 bases, with 4 bases of the junction left unmatched. In germline, CDR1 is SGHNT, CDR2 YYREEE (reference sequence). This CDR3 is built from 15 residues. This CDR3 reads CASSSAGGGSYEQYF. The CDR3 bases are TGTGCCAGCAGCTCTGCGGGGGGGGGCTCCTACGAGCAGTACTTC.

V gene TRBV5-1 combines with J gene TRBJ2-5; TRBD2 matches 8 bases. This CDR3 spans 14 amino acids. Germline V lookup: CDR1 SGHRS, CDR2 YFSETQ. Trimming at V came to 5 bases and at J to 5 bases, leaving 8 bases not matched to a gene. The CDR3 loop is CASSPGTRGETQYF. CDR3 nucleotides: TGCGCCAGCAGTCCCGGGACTAGGGGGGAGACCCAGTACTTC.

This clone was recorded only once. V gene TRBV2 combines with J gene TRBJ1-2; the match to TRBD1 covers 8 bases. From germline, CDR1 is SNHLY and CDR2 FYNNEI. V gave up 3 bases and J gave up 1 base; unmatched junction bases: 7. CDR3 size: 16 residues. CDR3 coding DNA: TGTGCCAGCAGTGAGGGACAGGTGGACTATAACTATGGCTACACCTTC. Its translation: CASSEGQVDYNYGYTF.

J is TRBJ1-2 and V is TRBV13; maybe TRBD1 (6 bases). V was pared by 5 bases and J by 8 bases, with 21 bases between. This CDR3 spans 15 amino acids. Germline V lookup: CDR1 PRHDT, CDR2 FYEKMQ (reference sequence). This CDR3 reads CASSRRGGARNGYTF. Here the CDR3 DNA reads TGTGCCAGCAGCAGGCGGGGGGGCGCACGGAACGGCTACACCTTC.

In this sample, this clone turned up a few times. The gene calls are TRBV30 and TRBJ2-1; 9 nucleotides agree with TRBD1. The CDR3 runs 15 residues. Germline V gene sequence: CDR1 GTSNPN, CDR2 SVGIG (reference sequence). Unmatched junction bases numbered 4, after V lost 0 bases and J lost 4 bases. CDR3 in amino acids: CAWSVGQGTYNEQFF. The CDR3 region has the DNA TGTGCCTGGAGTGTTGGACAGGGGACTTACAATGAGCAGTTCTTC.

The chain's CDR3 is CASSLFFIGSSLYGYTF. The DNA of the CDR3 is TGTGCCAGCAGCTTGTTTTTTATTGGCAGTTCCCTCTATGGCTACACCTTC. The gene calls are TRBV5-6 and TRBJ1-2; D is unclear. V lost 1 base and J lost 4, with 20 bases in between. CDR3 length: 17 amino acids. Germline assignment: CDR1 SGHDT and CDR2 YYEEEE.

The chain uses TRBV6-4 and TRBJ2-2; 11 bases agree with TRBD1. The V gene's germline CDR1 is MRHNA and CDR2 SNTAGT. This CDR3 is built from 15 residues. The V segment lost 6 bases and the J segment 5 bases; nucleotides outside the gene matches: 5. The CDR3 nucleotides are TGTGCCAGCAGCACGGGACAGGGGGATACCGGGGAGCTGTTTTTT. This gives the protein CASSTGQGDTGELFF.

V is TRBV14 and J is TRBJ1-1, with D possibly being TRBD1 (6 bases). Germline V lookup: CDR1 SGHDN, CDR2 FVKESK. The CDR3 consists of 13 residues. With 5 bases removed from V and 0 bases from J, the gap between germline ends came to 7 bases. CDR3 amino acids: CASSAGVNTEAFF. In DNA form, the CDR3 reads TGTGCCAGCAGCGCAGGGGTGAACACTGAAGCTTTCTTT.

The chain joins TRBV6-6 to TRBJ2-5, with D perhaps matching TRBD2 (6 bases). CDR3 length equals 13 residues. Germline CDR1 and CDR2: MNHNY and SVGAGI (reference sequence). The ends were cut back, 4 bases at V and 8 bases at J, with 14 bases in the middle. The CDR3 nucleotides are TGTGCCAGCAGTTCAGCACTCGGGGGAACCCAGTACTTC. It translates to CASSSALGGTQYF.

The chain recombines TRBV19 with TRBJ2-5; 8 positions agree with TRBD1. Germline V gene lookup returns CDR1 LNHDA and CDR2 SQIVND (reference sequence). The V gene end was trimmed by 6 bases and the J gene end by 5 bases; junction bases not matched to a gene: 8. This CDR3 is built from 14 residues. Written as DNA, the CDR3 is TGTGCCAGTAGACCGCAGGGGGCGCTGGAGACCCAGTACTTC. As protein: CASRPQGALETQYF.

The rearrangement joins TRBV5-1 to TRBJ2-1; 8 bases agree with TRBD2. Germline V gene lookup returns CDR1 SGHRS and CDR2 YFSETQ. This CDR3 spans 15 amino acids. The V segment lost 3 bases and the J segment 0 bases; nucleotides outside the gene matches: 2. The CDR3 here is CASSSGGVSYNEQFF. CDR3 coding DNA: TGCGCCAGCAGCTCCGGGGGGGTCTCCTACAATGAGCAGTTCTTC.

This chain connects TRBV5-4 to TRBJ2-7, with TRBD1 matching 10 bases. V trimming: 4 bases; J trimming: 6 bases; junction bases outside the gene matches: 7. The CDR3 contains 14 residues. Germline V gene lookup returns CDR1 SGHNT and CDR2 YYREEE (reference sequence). CDR3 in amino acids: CASSSRDRGGEQYF. CDR3 sequence (DNA): TGTGCCAGCAGCAGCAGGGACAGGGGAGGCGAGCAGTACTTC.

V and J are TRBV10-2 and TRBJ1-4; D may be TRBD1 (6 bases). Trimming took 8 bases from V and 6 from J, leaving 13 bases between them. The CDR3 loop spans 13 amino acids. CDR1 WSHSY and CDR2 SAAADI come from the germline V gene. Here the CDR3 reads CASREGGDEKLFF. In nucleotides, the CDR3 is TGCGCCAGCCGAGAAGGGGGAGATGAAAAACTGTTTTTT.

The genes are TRBV11-2 and TRBJ2-5; weak D call: TRBD2 (6 bases). Trimming took off 0 bases at V and 7 bases at J, with 15 bases between the two ends. Germline CDR1 reads SGHAT; CDR2 reads FQNNGV. This CDR3 region has 15 residues. The CDR3 region is CASSLDGGYGVTQYF. The CDR3 nucleotides read TGTGCCAGCAGCTTAGACGGGGGATATGGCGTGACCCAGTACTTC. Variable domain in full (rest from reference TRBV11-2 and TRBJ2-5): EAGVAQSPRYKIIEKRQSVAFWCNPISGHATLYWYQQILGQGPKLLIQFQNNGVVDDSQLPKDRFSAERLKGVDSTLKIQPAKLEDSAVYLCASSLDGGYGVTQYFGPGTRLLVL.

The chain carries TRBV5-1 and TRBJ2-4; 7 bases are a match to TRBD2. V trimming: 5 bases; J trimming: 7 bases; junction bases outside the gene matches: 9. Germline V gene sequence: CDR1 SGHRS, CDR2 YFSETQ. There are 14 residues in the CDR3. The DNA of the CDR3 is TGCGCCAGCAGTCAACAGTACGGGGGGAACATTCAGTACTTC. Translated: CASSQQYGGNIQYF.